One sample yielded the 23 T cell receptor beta chains listed below, sequenced in a study of shared clonotypes between healthy human individuals. Some clones are missing from TCRdb's copy, which holds only in-frame ones; the method was immunoSEQ multiplex PCR. The table shows some 2,500,000 clones, with around 93% occurring only once. The sequenced sample consisted of naive CD4+ T cells from PBMCs. Specified subset: CD45RA+ positively selected. The receptors here all came from a man between 18 and 35 years old in good health. Some clones in this sample may be carry-over from other donors' samples.

This rearrangement joins TRBV7-2 to TRBJ2-2, with D unclear. The ends were cut back, 1 base at V and 1 base at J, with 13 bases in the middle. The germline V gene encodes CDR1 SGHTA and CDR2 FQGNSA. The CDR3 has 17 amino acids. The CDR3 loop reads CASSLVARRVNTGELFF. The CDR3, as DNA: TGTGCCAGCAGCTTAGTTGCCCGGAGAGTGAACACCGGGGAGCTGTTTTTT.

The chain uses TRBV5-1 and TRBJ2-3; D not resolved. Germline CDR1 is SGHRS and CDR2 is YFSETQ. CDR3 length equals 15 residues. V lost 2 bases and J lost 0, with 10 bases in between. Here the CDR3 DNA reads TGCGCCAGCAGCTTTGCATCCCCTAGCACAGATACGCAGTATTTT. It encodes CASSFASPSTDTQYF.

The chain is built from TRBV6-1 and TRBJ2-7; 9 bases align to TRBD1. Germline V CDR1 and CDR2: MNHNS, SASEGT. CDR3 length equals 14 residues. V lost 6 bases, J lost 4 bases, and 7 bases stayed unmatched. The CDR3 sequence: CASSTGTGFYEQYF. CDR3 DNA sequence: TGTGCCAGCAGCACCGGGACAGGGTTTTACGAGCAGTACTTC.

The rearrangement uses TRBV15 and TRBJ1-4; D is ambiguous. CDR1 is LNHNV and CDR2 is YYDKDF in the germline V gene (reference sequence). CDR3 length: 16 amino acids. Trimming shortened V by 0 bases and J by 3 bases, and 11 bases separated the two germline ends. CDR3 nucleotide sequence: TGTGCCACCAGCAGAGATCCGGCTGCGGCTAATGAAAAACTGTTTTTT. Protein product: CATSRDPAAANEKLFF.

V is TRBV12-5 and J is TRBJ1-5, with D possibly TRBD1 on 6 matching bases. Trimming left V 2 bases short and J 3 bases short, with 11 bases between. Per germline, CDR1 LGHNT and CDR2 FRNRAP. The CDR3 covers 15 residues. DNA for the CDR3: TGTGCTAGTGGTTTGTCGAGGGACAACAATCAGCCCCAGCATTTT. Amino acids: CASGLSRDNNQPQHF.

The chain combines TRBV5-1 with TRBJ1-2; TRBD1 is a possible D gene (5 bases). Trimming took off 4 bases at V and 2 bases at J, with 18 bases between the two ends. Looked up from germline, CDR1 is SGHRS and CDR2 is YFSETQ. This CDR3 contains 16 residues. The DNA for the CDR3 is TGCGCCAGCAGCATAGCGCCGGGACGGACCAACTATGGCTACACCTTC. It specifies CASSIAPGRTNYGYTF.

This clone has just a few counts. The rearrangement uses TRBV30 and TRBJ1-4; D call uncertain. The germline gives CDR1 GTSNPN, CDR2 SVGIG (reference sequence). The V end lost 8 bases, the J end lost 10 bases, and 11 bases lay between the germline ends. The length of the CDR3 is 10 residues. The CDR3 sequence is CAGRTGKLFF. The CDR3 nucleotides read TGTGCCGGCAGGACGGGAAAACTGTTTTTT. Looking up the rest from reference TRBV30 and TRBJ1-4 gives the full variable domain: SQTIHQWPATLVQPVGSPLSLECTVEGTSNPNLYWYRQAAGRGLQLLFYSVGIGQISSEVPQNLSASRPQDRQFILSSKKLLLSDSGFYLCAGRTGKLFFGSGTQLSVL.

The chain couples TRBV19 to TRBJ1-2; the D is unclear. Germline-derived CDR1 and CDR2 are LNHDA and SQIVND (reference sequence). There are 14 residues in the CDR3. Between the trimmed V and J ends, which lost 4 bases and 4 bases, there was a span of 13 bases. CDR3 coding DNA: TGTGCCAGTAGTACCATAGGAGGTGTCTATGGCTACACCTTC. Translating gives CASSTIGGVYGYTF.

The rearrangement joins TRBV5-1 to TRBJ2-7; 9 bases are a match to TRBD2. The CDR3 sequence is 19 residues long. Unmatched junction bases numbered 19, after V lost 4 bases and J lost 2 bases. Germline CDR1 SGHRS, CDR2 YFSETQ. The CDR3 loop is CASSPPTGLPTSGPYEQYF. The CDR3 coding sequence is TGCGCCAGCAGCCCCCCAACAGGACTCCCGACTAGCGGCCCCTACGAGCAGTACTTC.

Points on this clone: Other nucleotide sequences from this sample produce the same CDR3. This rearrangement joins TRBV5-1 to TRBJ2-5; D is possibly TRBD2 (5 bases). This CDR3 spans 14 amino acids. V shed 0 bases and J shed 1 base, with 7 bases lying between them. Per the germline V gene, CDR1 is SGHRS and CDR2 is YFSETQ. The CDR3 loop is CASSLAGSQETQYF. Here the CDR3 DNA reads TGCGCCAGCAGCTTGGCTGGGAGCCAAGAGACCCAGTACTTC.

CDR3 coding DNA: TGTGCCAGCAGGGTCGGGGGGGATACGCAGTATTTT. This codes for CASRVGGDTQYF. V is TRBV2 and J is TRBJ2-3; 7 positions agree with TRBD2. The CDR3 has 12 amino acids. V lost 6 bases to trimming and J lost 6 bases; unmatched junction nucleotides: 3. Per the germline V gene, CDR1 is SNHLY and CDR2 is FYNNEI.

As regards this clone: Distinct nucleotide sequences in the sample also encode this CDR3. The rearrangement links TRBV6-5 to TRBJ2-7; D may be TRBD1 (6 bases). The CDR3 is made up of 12 amino acids. V was pared by 3 bases and J by 6 bases, with 9 bases between. Per the germline V gene, CDR1 is MNHEY and CDR2 is SVGAGI. CDR3 nucleotides: TGTGCCAGCAGTTATTCAGGGGTCGAGCAGTACTTC. This translates into CASSYSGVEQYF.

CDR3 sequence: CASSLLQGWSQETQYF. CDR3 DNA: TGCGCCAGCAGCTTACTACAGGGGTGGTCCCAAGAGACCCAGTACTTC. The chain links TRBV5-1 to TRBJ2-5; 7 positions agree with TRBD1. The CDR3 extends over 16 amino acids. V lost 2 bases to trimming and J lost 1 base; unmatched junction nucleotides: 8. Germline assignment: CDR1 SGHRS and CDR2 YFSETQ.

The V and J genes are TRBV19 and TRBJ1-1; a possible D gene is TRBD1 (5 bases). Trimming stripped 3 bases from V and 0 bases from J, with 11 bases between. Germline CDR1 is LNHDA and CDR2 is SQIVND (reference sequence). CDR3 length: 15 residues. In nucleotides, the CDR3 is TGTGCCAGTAGTATCCAGGGAACTCTGAACACTGAAGCTTTCTTT. This sequence encodes CASSIQGTLNTEAFF.

The genes are TRBV4-1 and TRBJ2-7; 7 positions agree with TRBD2. The junction had 10 bases not matched to a gene; V was cut back by 1 base and J by 4 bases. Looked up from germline, CDR1 is MGHRA and CDR2 is YSYEKL. This CDR3 is 16 amino acids long. The CDR3 region has the DNA TGCGCCAGCAGCCAAGGGATGGCTAGCGGAAGTTACGAGCAGTACTTC. This gives the protein CASSQGMASGSYEQYF.

About this clone: Other DNA sequences within the sample encode an identical CDR3. This sequence joins TRBV5-1 and TRBJ1-4; no clear D gene. CDR1 and CDR2 from the germline V gene are SGHRS and YFSETQ. Trimming cost V 4 bases and J 8 bases, with 15 bases left between them. The CDR3 contains 14 residues. The CDR3 DNA sequence: TGCGCCAGCAGCCCTGGACCCGGCGGCGAAAAACTGTTTTTT. It codes for CASSPGPGGEKLFF.

This clone was found a few times. The V and J genes are TRBV28 and TRBJ1-1; tentatively, D is TRBD1 (5 bases). There are 11 residues in the CDR3. The V end was cut by 7 bases, the J end by 10 bases, with 13 bases between. CDR1 MDHEN and CDR2 SYDVKM come from the germline V gene. This CDR3 reads CASNDRGRAFF. The CDR3 DNA is TGTGCCAGCAACGATAGGGGTCGAGCTTTCTTT.

For the CDR3, the DNA is TGTGCCAGCAGCTTAGTTGTAGGACTAGCGGGAGGGCCTCGCCGGGAGTTCTTC. It specifies CASSLVVGLAGGPRREFF. The chain combines TRBV7-2 with TRBJ2-1; 15 bases are a match to TRBD2. The CDR3 extends over 18 amino acids. The V gene's germline CDR1 is SGHTA and CDR2 FQGNSA. J gave up 14 bases and V 1 base, and 15 bases lay outside the gene matches.

The V and J genes are TRBV30 and TRBJ1-1; no definite D call. Trimming pared 2 bases from V and 3 bases from J, leaving 16 bases between. Germline loops: CDR1 GTSNPN, CDR2 SVGIG (reference sequence). The CDR3 loop spans 15 amino acids. The CDR3 sequence is CAWSPLRGGDTEAFF. CDR3 coding DNA: TGTGCCTGGAGTCCCCTTCGTGGTGGCGACACTGAAGCTTTCTTT.

V usage is TRBV5-1 and J usage is TRBJ2-7; perhaps TRBD2 as D (6 bases). Trimming left V 0 bases short and J 6 bases short, with 10 bases between. The CDR3 consists of 13 residues. Germline CDR1 SGHRS, CDR2 YFSETQ. CDR3 amino acids: CASSLATSPEQYF. The CDR3 nucleotides read TGCGCCAGCAGCTTGGCCACTAGCCCCGAGCAGTACTTC.

V usage is TRBV5-1 and J usage is TRBJ2-7, with 9 bases matching TRBD1. This CDR3 comprises 15 residues. Germline V gene data show CDR1 as SGHRS and CDR2 as YFSETQ. The trim removed 4 bases at V and 3 bases at J, leaving 8 bases unmatched. The CDR3 protein is CASSPQGAVIYEQYF. CDR3 DNA sequence: TGCGCCAGCAGCCCACAGGGGGCAGTCATCTACGAGCAGTACTTC. Supplemented by reference TRBV5-1 and TRBJ2-7, the full variable domain reads KAGVTQTPRYLIKTRGQQVTLSCSPISGHRSVSWYQQTPGQGLQFLFEYFSETQRNKGNFPGRFSGRQFSNSRSEMNVSTLELGDSALYLCASSPQGAVIYEQYFGPGTRLTVT.

The rearrangement joins TRBV4-3 to TRBJ2-7, with D perhaps TRBD2 (5 bases). The V end was cut by 0 bases, the J end by 0 bases, with 9 bases between. This CDR3 contains 15 residues. CDR1 is LGHNA, CDR2 YSLEER, per germline. CDR3 sequence: CASSQDRGYSYEQYF. In DNA, the CDR3 is TGCGCCAGCAGCCAAGATCGGGGTTACTCCTACGAGCAGTACTTC.

The rearrangement uses TRBV19 and TRBJ1-4; D is unclear. The CDR3 is made up of 13 amino acids. Germline V lookup: CDR1 LNHDA, CDR2 SQIVND (reference sequence). V was pared by 6 bases and J by 2 bases, with 7 bases between. The CDR3 DNA reads as TGTGCCAGTAGGACGGACACTAATGAAAAACTGTTTTTT. Translated: CASRTDTNEKLFF.